The 7 T cell receptor beta chains below all came from one sample that was sequenced in a study of T-cell memory formation after mild COVID-19. TCRdb fed the 5' RACE reads into MiXCR, producing one record per CDR3 protein. The data show almost 550,000 distinct CDR3 sequences, over 20% seen once. The sequenced sample consisted of PBMCs or a T cell subset sorted from them (not recorded which). The receptors stem from an adult woman who had mild COVID-19 (a few samples of this study predate the infection). Cell type and time point are not known.

This sequence joins TRBV9 and TRBJ2-5, with 9 bases identical to TRBD1. The V gene's germline CDR1 is SGDLS and CDR2 YYNGEE. There are 13 residues in the CDR3. Trimming cost V 8 bases and J 3 bases; bases outside gene matches: 5. For the CDR3, the DNA is TGTGCCAGTGGCCGGGACAGGGAAGAGACCCAGTACTTC. Residues: CASGRDREETQYF.

Ten or more counts support this clonotype. This chain connects TRBV7-9 to TRBJ2-2; D is unclear. V lost 8 bases, J lost 3 bases, and 10 bases lay in between. The germline V gene encodes CDR1 SEHNR and CDR2 FQNEAQ (reference sequence). CDR3 length equals 13 residues. The CDR3 region is CASPLWDTGELFF. As DNA, the CDR3 is TGTGCCAGCCCCTTATGGGACACCGGGGAGCTGTTTTTT.

The V and J genes are TRBV5-1 and TRBJ2-5; 15 bases map to TRBD2. CDR3 length equals 19 residues. V lost 1 base, J lost 0 bases, and 7 bases stayed unmatched. Germline loops: CDR1 SGHRS, CDR2 YFSETQ. CDR3: CASSLRTSGGAQHQETQYF. In DNA, the CDR3 is TGCGCCAGCAGCTTGAGGACTAGCGGGGGGGCCCAGCACCAAGAGACCCAGTACTTC.

This clonotype was seen a few times. The chain combines TRBV29-1 with TRBJ2-5, with D unclear. From germline, CDR1 is SQVTM and CDR2 ANQGSEA. The V and J ends lost 2 bases and 2 bases respectively, with 12 bases between them. This CDR3 is 14 amino acids long. The CDR3 loop reads CSVEKRNLQETQYF. In nucleotides, the CDR3 is TGCAGCGTTGAAAAGCGTAACTTACAAGAGACCCAGTACTTC.

In this sample, this clonotype turned up a few times. The chain is built from TRBV6-2 or TRBV6-3 and TRBJ2-2; no firm D call. Germline lookup yields CDR1 MNHEY and CDR2 SVGEGT. V lost 3 bases and J lost 4, with 12 bases in between. This CDR3 spans 15 amino acids. The CDR3 DNA is TGTGCCAGCAGTTATGGCCCCATTAGCACCGGGGAGCTGTTTTTT. Protein product: CASSYGPISTGELFF.

This clonotype was recorded a few times. This chain links TRBV5-1 with TRBJ1-5, with D unresolved. The length of the CDR3 is 13 residues. Germline loops: CDR1 SGHRS, CDR2 YFSETQ. The V and J ends lost 0 bases and 5 bases respectively, with 6 bases between them. CDR3 region: CASSLEGYQPQHF. As DNA, the CDR3 is TGCGCCAGCAGCTTGGAGGGTTATCAGCCCCAGCATTTT.

The chain couples TRBV28 to TRBJ2-7; weak D call: TRBD1 (7 bases). Trimming stripped 3 bases from V and 2 bases from J, with 20 bases between. The CDR3 runs to 17 residues. Per germline, CDR1 MDHEN and CDR2 SYDVKM. The CDR3 DNA reads TGTGCCAGCAGTTTTCTTGTAGGGGGCGGGGAGCCCTACGAGCAGTACTTC. This gives the protein CASSFLVGGGEPYEQYF.